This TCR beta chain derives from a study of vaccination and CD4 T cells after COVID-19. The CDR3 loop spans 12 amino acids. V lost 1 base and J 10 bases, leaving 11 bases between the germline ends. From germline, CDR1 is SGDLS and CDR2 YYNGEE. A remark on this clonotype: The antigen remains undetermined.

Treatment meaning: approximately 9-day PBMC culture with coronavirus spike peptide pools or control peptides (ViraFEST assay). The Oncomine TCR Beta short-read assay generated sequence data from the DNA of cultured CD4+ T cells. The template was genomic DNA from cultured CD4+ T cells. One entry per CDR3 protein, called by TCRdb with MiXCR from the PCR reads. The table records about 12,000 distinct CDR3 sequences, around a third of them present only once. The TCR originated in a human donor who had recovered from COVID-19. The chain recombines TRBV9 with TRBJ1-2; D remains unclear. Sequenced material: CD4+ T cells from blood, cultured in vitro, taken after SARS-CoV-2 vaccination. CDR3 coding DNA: TGTGCCAGCAGCGTAAGTCTTGGCTTCTACACCTTC. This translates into CASSVSLGFYTF. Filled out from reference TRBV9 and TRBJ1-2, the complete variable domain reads DSGVTQTPKHLITATGQRVTLRCSPRSGDLSVYWYQQSLDQGLQFLIQYYNGEERAKGNILERFSAQQFPDLHSELNLSSLELGDSALYFCASSVSLGFYTFGSGTRLTVV.